This T cell receptor beta chain was found in a study of CD8 T cells in ankylosing spondylitis. TCRdb re-called the 5' RACE reads through MiXCR, storing one row per CDR3 protein. This table has a few hundred thousand distinct CDR3 sequences, around a tenth appearing once. The length of the CDR3 is 15 residues. Per germline, CDR1 LGHDT and CDR2 YNNKEL (reference sequence). Trimming took 6 bases from V and 0 from J, leaving 14 bases between them. This clonotype was observed a few times. The chain joins TRBV3-1 to TRBJ1-2; D may be TRBD1 (6 bases). The sequenced sample consisted of blood, either unsorted or a sorted T cell fraction (not recorded which). The receptor's source is a male donor with ankylosing spondylitis or in good health (not recorded which). CDR3 DNA sequence: TGTGCCAGCAGTGAGACAGGTTTAGCTAACTATGGCTACACCTTC. Protein: CASSETGLANYGYTF.